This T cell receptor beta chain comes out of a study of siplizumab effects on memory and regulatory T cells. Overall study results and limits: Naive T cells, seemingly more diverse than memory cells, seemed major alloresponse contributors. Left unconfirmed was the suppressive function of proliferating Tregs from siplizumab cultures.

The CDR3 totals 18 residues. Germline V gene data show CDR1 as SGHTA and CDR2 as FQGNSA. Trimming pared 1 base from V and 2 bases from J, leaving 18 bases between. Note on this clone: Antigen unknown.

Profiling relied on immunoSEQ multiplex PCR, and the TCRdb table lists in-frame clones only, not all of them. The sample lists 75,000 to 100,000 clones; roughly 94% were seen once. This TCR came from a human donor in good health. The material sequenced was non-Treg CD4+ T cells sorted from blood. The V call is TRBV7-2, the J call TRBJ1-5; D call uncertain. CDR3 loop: CASSLDVGRTGGNQPQHF. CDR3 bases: TGTGCCAGCAGCTTAGACGTCGGGCGGACCGGGGGCAATCAGCCCCAGCATTTT.